These T cell receptor beta chains were read from a single sample in a study of cytomegalovirus exposure and HLA in healthy donors. The protocol was immunoSEQ multiplex PCR, while the TCRdb copy is restricted to in-frame clones and leaves out a portion. This table holds approximately 43,000 clones. Sequencing used PBMCs. These TCRs come from a woman in her twenties or thirties in good health and CMV-seronegative. Each CDR3 is given with its conserved first and last residue. Fields, in order: J gene, V gene, D gene, CDR3 protein, CDR3 DNA. D genes are given only for firm matches.

TRBJ2-2 TRBV5-6 NA CASSLAGTPGELFF TGTGCCAGCAGCTTGGCAGGCACGCCCGGGGAGCTGTTTTTT
TRBJ1-1 TRBV7-3 NA CASSTTTDKNTEAFF TGTGCCAGCAGCACGACGACAGACAAGAACACTGAAGCTTTCTTT
TRBJ2-3 TRBV18 TRBD1 CASSFGQGRTDTQYF TGTGCCAGCTCCTTCGGACAGGGCCGCACAGATACGCAGTATTTT
TRBJ2-1 TRBV5-1 TRBD2 CASSLAAAGGWNEQFF TGCGCCAGCAGCTTGGCGGCGGCGGGAGGGTGGAATGAGCAGTTCTTC
TRBJ1-4 TRBV6-5 NA CASSYSPGVDEKLFF TGTGCCAGCAGTTACTCGCCCGGGGTGGATGAAAAACTGTTTTTT
TRBJ1-1 TRBV5-1 NA CASSRGTQNTEAFF TGCGCCAGCAGCCGAGGAACGCAGAACACTGAAGCTTTCTTT
TRBJ2-7 TRBV6-1 TRBD2 CASSDLAAGGPYEQYF TGTGCCAGCAGTGACTTGGCAGCGGGGGGCCCCTACGAGCAGTACTTC
TRBJ2-7 TRBV28 TRBD2 CASSLTSGRRYEQYF TGTGCCAGCAGTTTGACTAGCGGGAGAAGGTACGAGCAGTACTTC
TRBJ2-6 TRBV2 NA CASSEARLSGANVLTF TGTGCCAGCAGTGAAGCGCGGCTCTCTGGGGCCAACGTCCTGACTTTC
TRBJ2-7 TRBV18 NA CASSPFEAYEQYF TGTGCCAGCTCACCTTTCGAGGCCTACGAGCAGTACTTC
TRBJ1-1 TRBV18 TRBD1 CASSPPLRTGGATEAFF TGTGCCAGCTCACCACCGCTCCGGACAGGGGGCGCGACTGAAGCTTTCTTT
TRBJ2-7 TRBV29-1 NA CSVVGGRGSYEQYF TGCAGCGTTGTGGGGGGCAGGGGGTCCTACGAGCAGTACTTC
TRBJ2-3 TRBV6-5 NA CASSYSRPDTQYF TGTGCCAGCAGTTACTCGAGGCCAGATACGCAGTATTTT
TRBJ2-5 TRBV30 NA CAWVRAETQYF TGTGCCTGGGTGAGAGCGGAGACCCAGTACTTC
TRBJ1-4 TRBV25-1 NA CASSDPTGPNEKLFF TGTGCCAGCAGTGACCCAACAGGTCCTAATGAAAAACTGTTTTTT
TRBJ2-2 TRBV4-2 TRBD2 CASSQEGTSGNRLPGELFF TGTGCCAGCAGCCAAGAAGGGACTAGCGGGAATCGTCTTCCCGGGGAGCTGTTTTTT
TRBJ2-7 TRBV4-1 TRBD2 CASSQVYRGLAGEVQYF TGCGCCAGCAGCCAAGTATATCGAGGACTAGCGGGAGAAGTGCAGTACTTC
TRBJ2-1 TRBV15 NA CATSRDPSGSTLYNEQFF TGTGCCACCAGCAGAGATCCGAGCGGTTCTACGCTCTACAATGAGCAGTTCTTC
TRBJ2-1 TRBV27 TRBD2 CASTRGGSYNEQFF TGTGCCAGCACTCGGGGCGGGAGCTACAATGAGCAGTTCTTC
TRBJ2-2 TRBV30 TRBD1 CAWSVQGVGELFF TGTGCCTGGAGTGTACAGGGGGTCGGGGAGCTGTTTTTT
TRBJ1-4 TRBV4-3 NA CASSQEDRLGELFF TGCGCCAGCAGCCAAGAGGACAGACTGGGAGAACTGTTTTTT
TRBJ2-1 TRBV9 NA CASSVEQINEQFF TGTGCCAGCAGCGTAGAACAAATCAATGAGCAGTTCTTC
TRBJ2-7 TRBV7-8 NA CASSSNRAGQYYEQYF TGTGCCAGCAGCTCCAACCGGGCGGGCCAATACTACGAGCAGTACTTC
TRBJ2-5 TRBV4-2 TRBD2 CASSPRGSGAEEGETQYF TGTGCCAGCAGCCCCCGAGGAAGCGGGGCGGAGGAGGGAGAGACCCAGTACTTC
TRBJ2-7 TRBV9 TRBD1 CASSVGFVSRATGEDEQYF TGTGCCAGCAGCGTAGGTTTCGTCTCCCGTGCGACAGGGGAGGACGAGCAGTACTTC
TRBJ1-3 TRBV10-3 NA CAIEGSGNTIYF TGTGCCATCGAGGGCTCTGGAAACACCATATATTTT
TRBJ1-5 TRBV10-2 NA CASSGAVGGNQPQHF TGCGCCAGCAGTGGGGCAGTCGGCGGCAATCAGCCCCAGCATTTT
TRBJ1-3 TRBV30 NA CAWSDQGAGTIYF TGTGCCTGGAGCGACCAAGGGGCTGGCACCATATATTTT
TRBJ1-1 TRBV7-8 NA CASSPTRPHYPETEAFF TGTGCCAGCAGCCCCACTAGGCCCCATTATCCGGAAACTGAAGCTTTCTTT
TRBJ2-2 TRBV6-1 TRBD1 CAEGAIANTGELFF TGTGCCGAGGGGGCCATCGCGAACACCGGGGAGCTGTTTTTT
TRBJ1-2 TRBV29-1 NA CSARGSTYGYTF TGCAGCGCCCGAGGGAGTACCTATGGCTACACCTTC
TRBJ2-3 TRBV30 TRBD1 CAWSVRQGDTQYF TGTGCCTGGTCGGTCAGACAGGGCGATACGCAGTATTTT
TRBJ2-1 TRBV9 TRBD2 CASSVSGRMYNEQFF TGTGCCAGCAGCGTCAGCGGGAGGATGTACAATGAGCAGTTCTTC
TRBJ1-1 TRBV7-9 NA CASSLASGTEAFF TGTGCCAGCAGCTTAGCATCGGGCACTGAAGCTTTCTTT
TRBJ1-1 TRBV5-1 NA CASSPPPEGTEAFF TGCGCCAGCAGCCCACCCCCCGAGGGCACTGAAGCTTTCTTT
TRBJ2-7 TRBV4-1 TRBD1 CASSQVWTGAYEQYF TGCGCCAGCAGCCAAGTCTGGACAGGCGCCTACGAGCAGTACTTC
TRBJ1-3 TRBV19 NA CASTSRGSSGNTIYF TGTGCCAGTACCTCCAGGGGATCCTCTGGAAACACCATATATTTT
TRBJ2-3 TRBV5-4 NA CASSLGEDTDTQYF TGTGCCAGCAGCTTGGGGGAGGATACCGATACGCAGTATTTT
TRBJ2-5 TRBV7-9 NA CASSLNQGVETQYF TGTGCCAGCAGCTTAAATCAGGGTGTGGAGACCCAGTACTTC
TRBJ2-3 TRBV11-2 NA CASSPGPPDTQYF TGTGCCAGCAGCCCAGGGCCCCCAGATACGCAGTATTTT
TRBJ2-7 TRBV4-1 TRBD1 CASSQGRQGYEQYF TGCGCCAGCAGCCAAGGGCGACAGGGATACGAGCAGTACTTC
TRBJ2-7 TRBV30 TRBD1 CAWSNRGRYEQYF TGTGCCTGGAGCAACAGGGGGCGCTACGAGCAGTACTTC
TRBJ1-1 TRBV6-5 TRBD1 CASSPGTGGFGGAFF TGTGCCAGCAGTCCCGGGACAGGGGGCTTCGGAGGGGCTTTCTTT
TRBJ1-2 TRBV5-1 TRBD1 CASSTGTGSANYGYTF TGCGCCAGCAGCACCGGGACAGGGAGCGCTAACTATGGCTACACCTTC
TRBJ2-3 TRBV29-1 TRBD2 CSVEGAAGVRGDKQYF TGCAGCGTTGAAGGAGCGGCGGGAGTACGGGGAGATAAGCAGTATTTT
TRBJ1-2 TRBV5-8 TRBD1 CASSLPSSGTGVELGYTF TGTGCCAGCAGCTTGCCCTCGTCTGGGACAGGGGTAGAATTGGGCTACACCTTC
TRBJ2-5 TRBV15 NA CATSRDSGGMGETQYF TGTGCCACCAGCAGAGACTCCGGCGGGATGGGTGAGACCCAGTACTTC
TRBJ2-7 TRBV7-3 TRBD1 CASSTGTGVGEQYF TGTGCCAGCAGTACCGGGACAGGGGTGGGCGAGCAGTACTTC
TRBJ2-7 TRBV6-5 NA CASSSTNSYEQYF TGTGCCAGCAGTTCGACAAATTCCTACGAGCAGTACTTC
TRBJ2-2 TRBV13 TRBD2 CASSPRGSGLTGELFF TGTGCCAGCAGCCCGCGGGGTAGCGGGTTAACCGGGGAGCTGTTTTTT
TRBJ1-2 TRBV6-1 NA CASSEGRGGYGYTF TGTGCCAGCAGTGAGGGCAGGGGAGGGTATGGCTACACCTTC
TRBJ1-5 TRBV9 NA CASSVYSNQPQHF TGTGCCAGCAGCGTCTATAGCAATCAGCCCCAGCATTTT